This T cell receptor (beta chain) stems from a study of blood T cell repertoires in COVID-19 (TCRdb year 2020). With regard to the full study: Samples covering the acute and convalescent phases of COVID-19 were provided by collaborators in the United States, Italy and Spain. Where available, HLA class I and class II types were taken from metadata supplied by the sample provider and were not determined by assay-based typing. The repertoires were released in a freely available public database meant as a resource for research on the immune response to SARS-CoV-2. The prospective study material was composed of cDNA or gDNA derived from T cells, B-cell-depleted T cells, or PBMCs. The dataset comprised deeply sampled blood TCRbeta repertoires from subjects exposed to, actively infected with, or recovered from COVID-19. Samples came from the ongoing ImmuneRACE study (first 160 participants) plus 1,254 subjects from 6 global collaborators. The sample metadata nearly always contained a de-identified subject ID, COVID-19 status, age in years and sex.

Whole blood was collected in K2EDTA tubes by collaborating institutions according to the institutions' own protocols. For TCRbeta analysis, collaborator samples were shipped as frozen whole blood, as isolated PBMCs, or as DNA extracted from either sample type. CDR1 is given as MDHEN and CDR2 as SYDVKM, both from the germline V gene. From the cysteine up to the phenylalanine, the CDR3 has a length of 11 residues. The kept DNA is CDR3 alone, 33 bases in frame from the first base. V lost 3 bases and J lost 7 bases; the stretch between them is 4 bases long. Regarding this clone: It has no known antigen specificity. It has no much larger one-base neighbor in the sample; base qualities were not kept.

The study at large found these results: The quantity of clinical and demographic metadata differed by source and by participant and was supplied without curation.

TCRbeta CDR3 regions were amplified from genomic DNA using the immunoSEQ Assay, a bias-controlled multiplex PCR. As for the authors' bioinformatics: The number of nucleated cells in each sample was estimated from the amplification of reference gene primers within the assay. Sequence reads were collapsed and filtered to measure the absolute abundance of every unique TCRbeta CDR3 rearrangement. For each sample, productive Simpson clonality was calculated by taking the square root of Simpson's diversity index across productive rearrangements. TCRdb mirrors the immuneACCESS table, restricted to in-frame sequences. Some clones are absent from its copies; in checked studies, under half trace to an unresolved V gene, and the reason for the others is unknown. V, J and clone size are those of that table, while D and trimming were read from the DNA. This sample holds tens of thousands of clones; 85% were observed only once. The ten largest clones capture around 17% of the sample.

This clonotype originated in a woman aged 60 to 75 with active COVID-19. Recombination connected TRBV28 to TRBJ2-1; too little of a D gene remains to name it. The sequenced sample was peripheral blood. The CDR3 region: CASSFPNEQFF. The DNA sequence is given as TGTGCCAGCAGTTTTCCAAATGAGCAGTTCTTC.